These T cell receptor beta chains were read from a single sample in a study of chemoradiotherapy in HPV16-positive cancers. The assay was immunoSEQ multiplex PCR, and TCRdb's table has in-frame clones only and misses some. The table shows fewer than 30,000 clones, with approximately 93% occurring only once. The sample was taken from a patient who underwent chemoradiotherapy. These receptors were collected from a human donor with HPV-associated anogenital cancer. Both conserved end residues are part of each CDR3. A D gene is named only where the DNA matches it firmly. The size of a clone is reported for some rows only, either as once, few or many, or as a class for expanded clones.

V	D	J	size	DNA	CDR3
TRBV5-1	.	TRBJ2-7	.	TGCGCCAGCAGCTTGGAACGGGGGAACGAGCAGTACTTC	CASSLERGNEQYF
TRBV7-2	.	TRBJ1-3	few	TGTGCCAGCAGCTTACTGCGAGGGGTCAGAAACACCATATATTTT	CASSLLRGVRNTIYF
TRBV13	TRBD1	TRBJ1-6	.	TGTGCCAGCAGCTCCTCCGGGACAGGAGATTCACCCCTCCACTTT	CASSSSGTGDSPLHF
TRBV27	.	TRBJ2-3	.	TGTGCCAGCAGTTTCTCGGACCCAACAGATACGCAGTATTTT	CASSFSDPTDTQYF
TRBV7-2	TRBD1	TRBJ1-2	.	TGTGCCAGCAGCTTAGCGGCAGGGGGCCATGGCTACACCTTC	CASSLAAGGHGYTF
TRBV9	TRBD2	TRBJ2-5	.	TGTGCCAGCAGTACAGCGGGGGGCCTCCAAGAGACCCAGTACTTC	CASSTAGGLQETQYF
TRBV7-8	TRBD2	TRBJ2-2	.	TGTGCCAGCAGCTCTCTGGGACTAGCGGGAGGCCTGAACACCGGGGAGCTGTTTTTT	CASSSLGLAGGLNTGELFF
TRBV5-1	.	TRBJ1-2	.	TGCGCCAGCAGCTCGGGCGGGTTCGCCGGGAATGGCTACACCTTC	CASSSGGFAGNGYTF
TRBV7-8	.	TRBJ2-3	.	TGTGCCAGCAGCTTAGGTTTAGTTCAGGGGTACACAGATACGCAGTATTTT	CASSLGLVQGYTDTQYF
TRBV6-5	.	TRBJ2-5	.	TGTGCCAGCAGTTACTCGGGGGCGTGGAGAGAGACCCAGTACTTC	CASSYSGAWRETQYF
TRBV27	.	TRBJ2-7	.	TGTGCCAGCAGTCCGTCCAGGGACTTGTACGAGCAGTACTTC	CASSPSRDLYEQYF
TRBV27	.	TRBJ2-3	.	TGTGCCAGCAAAGATTTCACAGATACGCAGTATTTT	CASKDFTDTQYF
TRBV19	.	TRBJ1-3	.	TGTGCCAGTAGTATGAACAACCCGGCCTCTGGAAACACCATATATTTT	CASSMNNPASGNTIYF
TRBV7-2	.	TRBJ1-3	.	TGTGCCAGCAGCCTCCAGGGACGGACGGGAAACACCATATATTTT	CASSLQGRTGNTIYF
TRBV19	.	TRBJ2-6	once	TGTGCCAGTAGTCCAGCCAGCGTCTCTGGGGCCAACGTCCTGACTTTC	CASSPASVSGANVLTF
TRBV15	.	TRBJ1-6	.	TGTGCCACTAGCAGAGATCGGACGAGGATTAATTCACCCCTCCACTTT	CATSRDRTRINSPLHF
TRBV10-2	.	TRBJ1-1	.	TGCGCCAGCAGTGGTCTGGGGAATACTGAAGCTTTCTTT	CASSGLGNTEAFF
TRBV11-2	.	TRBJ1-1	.	TGTGCCAGCAGCTTCACAGTTTTGAACACTGAAGCTTTCTTT	CASSFTVLNTEAFF
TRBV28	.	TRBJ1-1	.	TGTGCCAGCAGTCGGTCATATGGGACATCCATGAACACTGAAGCTTTCTTT	CASSRSYGTSMNTEAFF
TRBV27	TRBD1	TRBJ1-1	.	TGTGCCAGCAGTTTTGGGGGACAGGTCGGGGGCACTGAAGCTTTCTTT	CASSFGGQVGGTEAFF
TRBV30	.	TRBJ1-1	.	TGTGCCTGGAGTCGGCAAATGAACACTGAAGCTTTCTTT	CAWSRQMNTEAFF